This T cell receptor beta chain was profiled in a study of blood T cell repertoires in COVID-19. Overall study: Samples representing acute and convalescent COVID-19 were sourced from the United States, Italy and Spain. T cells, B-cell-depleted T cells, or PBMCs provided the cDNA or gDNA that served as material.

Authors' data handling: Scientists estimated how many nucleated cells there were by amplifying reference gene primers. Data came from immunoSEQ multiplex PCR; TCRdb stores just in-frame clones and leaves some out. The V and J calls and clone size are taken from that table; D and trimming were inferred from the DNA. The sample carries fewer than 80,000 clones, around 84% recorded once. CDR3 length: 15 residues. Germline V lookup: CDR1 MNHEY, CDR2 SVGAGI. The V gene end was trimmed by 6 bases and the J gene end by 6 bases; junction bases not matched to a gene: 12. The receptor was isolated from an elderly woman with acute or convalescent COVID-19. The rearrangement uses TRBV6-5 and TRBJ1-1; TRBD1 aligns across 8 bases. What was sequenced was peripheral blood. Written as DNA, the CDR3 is TGTGCCAGCAGCCCGAGTGGACAGGGTCGGGCTGAAGCTTTCTTT. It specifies CASSPSGQGRAEAFF.